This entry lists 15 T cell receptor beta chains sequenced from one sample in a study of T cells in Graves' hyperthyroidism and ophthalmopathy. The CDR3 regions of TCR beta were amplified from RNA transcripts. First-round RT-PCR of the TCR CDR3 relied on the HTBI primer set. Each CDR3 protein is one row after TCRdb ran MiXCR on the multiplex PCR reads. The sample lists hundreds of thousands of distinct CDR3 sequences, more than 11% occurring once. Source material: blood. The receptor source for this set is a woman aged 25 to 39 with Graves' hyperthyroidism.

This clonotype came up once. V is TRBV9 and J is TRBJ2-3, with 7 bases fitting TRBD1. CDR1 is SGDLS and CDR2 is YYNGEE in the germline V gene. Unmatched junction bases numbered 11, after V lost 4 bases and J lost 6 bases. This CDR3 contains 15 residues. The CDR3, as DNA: TGTGCCAGCAGCATAGCTCCGGGACAGTCCGATACGCAGTATTTT. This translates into CASSIAPGQSDTQYF.

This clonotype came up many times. The CDR3 region is CSVGPKGGTQYF. Written as DNA, the CDR3 is TGCAGCGTTGGACCGAAGGGCGGTACGCAGTATTTT. The chain couples TRBV29-1 to TRBJ2-3, with unresolved D. Trimming stripped 4 bases from V and 8 bases from J, with 13 bases between. Germline-derived CDR1 and CDR2 are SQVTM and ANQGSEA. The CDR3 has 12 residues.

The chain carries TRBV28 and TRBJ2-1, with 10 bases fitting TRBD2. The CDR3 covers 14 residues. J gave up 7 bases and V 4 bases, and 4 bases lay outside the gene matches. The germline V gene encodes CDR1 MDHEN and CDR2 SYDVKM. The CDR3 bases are TGTGCCAGCAGTTATACTAGCGGGAAGAATGAGCAGTTCTTC. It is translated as CASSYTSGKNEQFF. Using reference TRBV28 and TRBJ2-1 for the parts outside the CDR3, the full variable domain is DVKVTQSSRYLVKRTGEKVFLECVQDMDHENMFWYRQDPGLGLRLIYFSYDVKMKEKGDIPEGYSVSREKKERFSLILESASTNQTSMYLCASSYTSGKNEQFFGPGTRLTVL.

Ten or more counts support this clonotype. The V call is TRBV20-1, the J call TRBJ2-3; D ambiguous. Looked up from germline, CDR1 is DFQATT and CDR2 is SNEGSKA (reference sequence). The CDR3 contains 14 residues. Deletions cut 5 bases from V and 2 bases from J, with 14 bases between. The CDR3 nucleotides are TGCAGTGCTGAGATACCCGGTCTCACAGATACGCAGTATTTT. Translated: CSAEIPGLTDTQYF.

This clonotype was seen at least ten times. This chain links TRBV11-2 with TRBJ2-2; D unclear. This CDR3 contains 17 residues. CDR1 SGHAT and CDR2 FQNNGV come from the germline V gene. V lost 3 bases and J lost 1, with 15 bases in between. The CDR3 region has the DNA TGTGCCAGCAGCTTGGGCCCTGGTGGGCTGAACACCGGGGAGCTGTTTTTT. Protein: CASSLGPGGLNTGELFF.

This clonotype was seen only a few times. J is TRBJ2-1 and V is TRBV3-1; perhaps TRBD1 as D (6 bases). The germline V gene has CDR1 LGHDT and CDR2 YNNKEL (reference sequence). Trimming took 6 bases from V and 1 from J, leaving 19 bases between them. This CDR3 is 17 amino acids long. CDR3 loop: CASSTWPRGQSYNEQFF. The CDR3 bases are TGTGCCAGCAGTACGTGGCCCAGGGGTCAGTCCTACAATGAGCAGTTCTTC.

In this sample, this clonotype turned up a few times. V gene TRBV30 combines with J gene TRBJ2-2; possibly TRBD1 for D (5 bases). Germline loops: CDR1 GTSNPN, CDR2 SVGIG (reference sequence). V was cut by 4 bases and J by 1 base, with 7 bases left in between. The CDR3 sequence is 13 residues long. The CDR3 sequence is CAWKRGNTGELFF. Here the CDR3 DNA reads TGTGCCTGGAAAAGGGGGAACACCGGGGAGCTGTTTTTT.

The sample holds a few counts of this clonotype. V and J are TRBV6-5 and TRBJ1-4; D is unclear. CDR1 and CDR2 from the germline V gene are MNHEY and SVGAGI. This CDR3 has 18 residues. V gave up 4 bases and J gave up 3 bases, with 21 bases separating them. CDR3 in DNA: TGTGCCAGCAGTTCGTTCACCCACTGGTTGACGGCTAATGAAAAACTGTTTTTT. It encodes CASSSFTHWLTANEKLFF.

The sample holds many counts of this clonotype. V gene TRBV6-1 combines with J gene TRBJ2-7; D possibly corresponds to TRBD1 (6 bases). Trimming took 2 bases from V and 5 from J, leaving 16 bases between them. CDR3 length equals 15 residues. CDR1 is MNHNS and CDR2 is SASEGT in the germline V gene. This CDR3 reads CASSELRQAINEQYF. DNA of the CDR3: TGTGCCAGCAGTGAACTAAGACAGGCCATTAACGAGCAGTACTTC.

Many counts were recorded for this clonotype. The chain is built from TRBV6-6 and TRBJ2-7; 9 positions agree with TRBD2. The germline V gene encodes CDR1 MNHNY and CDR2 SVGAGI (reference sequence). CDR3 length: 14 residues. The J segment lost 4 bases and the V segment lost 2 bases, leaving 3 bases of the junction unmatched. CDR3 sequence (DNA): TGTGCCAGCAGTTACGTGCTAGCGGGATACGAGCAGTACTTC. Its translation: CASSYVLAGYEQYF.

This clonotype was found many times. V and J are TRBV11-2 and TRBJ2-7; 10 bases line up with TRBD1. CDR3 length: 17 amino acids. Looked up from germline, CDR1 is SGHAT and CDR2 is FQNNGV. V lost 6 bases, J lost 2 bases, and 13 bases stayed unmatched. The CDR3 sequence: CASRSLVGTGVPYEQYF. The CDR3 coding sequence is TGTGCCAGCAGAAGCCTGGTTGGGACAGGGGTTCCCTACGAGCAGTACTTC. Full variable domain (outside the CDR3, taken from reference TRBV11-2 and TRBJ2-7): EAGVAQSPRYKIIEKRQSVAFWCNPISGHATLYWYQQILGQGPKLLIQFQNNGVVDDSQLPKDRFSAERLKGVDSTLKIQPAKLEDSAVYLCASRSLVGTGVPYEQYFGPGTRLTVT.

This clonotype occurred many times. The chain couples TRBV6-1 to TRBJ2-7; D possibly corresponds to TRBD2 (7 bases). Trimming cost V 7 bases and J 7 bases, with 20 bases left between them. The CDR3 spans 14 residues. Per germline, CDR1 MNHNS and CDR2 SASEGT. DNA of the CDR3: TGTGCCAGCATTTTTGGGAGGGGGGACGCAGAGCAGTACTTC. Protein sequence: CASIFGRGDAEQYF.

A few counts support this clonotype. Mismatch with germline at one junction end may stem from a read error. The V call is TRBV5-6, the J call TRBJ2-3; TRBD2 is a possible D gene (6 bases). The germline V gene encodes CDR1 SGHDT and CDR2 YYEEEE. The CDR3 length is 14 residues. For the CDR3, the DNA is TGTGCCAGCAGCTCATGGACTACCACAGATACGCAATATTTT. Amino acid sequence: CASSSWTTTDTQYF. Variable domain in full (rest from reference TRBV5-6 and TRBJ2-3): DAGVTQSPTHLIKTRGQQVTLRCSPKSGHDTVSWYQQALGQGPQFIFQYYEEEERQRGNFPDRFSGHQFPNYSSELNVNALLLGDSALYLCASSSWTTTDTQYFGPGTRLTVL.

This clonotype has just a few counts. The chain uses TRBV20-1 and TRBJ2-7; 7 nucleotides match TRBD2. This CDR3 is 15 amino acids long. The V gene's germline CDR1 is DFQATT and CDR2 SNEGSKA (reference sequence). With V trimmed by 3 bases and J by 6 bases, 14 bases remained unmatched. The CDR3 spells CSASSNGAGAGEQYF. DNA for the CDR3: TGCAGTGCTAGTTCTAACGGGGCGGGAGCGGGCGAGCAGTACTTC.

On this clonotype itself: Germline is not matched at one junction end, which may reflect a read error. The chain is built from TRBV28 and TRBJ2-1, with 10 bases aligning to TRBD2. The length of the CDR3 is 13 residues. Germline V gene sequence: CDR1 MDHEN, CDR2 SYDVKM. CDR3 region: CAVRGTSAPIGVF. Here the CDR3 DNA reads TGTGCCGTCCGCGGGACTAGCGCCCCTATCGGGGTCTTC.